The entry below gives a single TCR beta chain sequence along with its context. Template amounts of 250 to 350 ng DNA, approximately 30,000 T cell genomes, were employed in unsorted PBMC replicate PCRs. Measured with immunoSEQ multiplex PCR; TCRdb has only the in-frame clones, and not every one. The data hold over 400,000 clones, with more than 65% observed a single time. The donors, all of them Caucasian adults, lived in Nashville, Tennessee. When samples were unsorted, roughly 91 million PBMCs were used for genomic DNA. The sample belongs to a study of shared clonotypes between healthy human individuals. Germline V gene lookup returns CDR1 MNHEY and CDR2 SMNVEV (reference sequence). Trimming removed 6 bases at V and 4 bases at J, with 22 bases between. This CDR3 comprises 16 residues.

V and J are TRBV27 and TRBJ2-7, with a weak D call TRBD1 (6 bases). The specimen was PBMCs. The TCR was taken from a woman in her 40s in good health. Some clones in this sample may be carry-over from other donors' samples. The CDR3 nucleotides are TGTGCCAGCAGCCAAATTAAAACTGGACAGAGATACGAGCAGTACTTC. Its translation is CASSQIKTGQRYEQYF.